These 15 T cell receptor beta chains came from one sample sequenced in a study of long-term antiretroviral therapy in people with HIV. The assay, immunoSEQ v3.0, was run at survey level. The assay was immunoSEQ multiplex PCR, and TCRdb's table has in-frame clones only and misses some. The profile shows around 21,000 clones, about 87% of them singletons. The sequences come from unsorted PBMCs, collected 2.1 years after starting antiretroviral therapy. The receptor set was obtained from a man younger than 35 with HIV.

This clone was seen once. As DNA, the CDR3 is TGTGCCAGCAGTGACGCAGGGTCCGGCACTGAAGCTTTCTTT. Its protein is CASSDAGSGTEAFF. This rearrangement joins TRBV2 to TRBJ1-1; tentative D call: TRBD1 (5 bases). With 3 bases removed from V and 4 bases from J, the gap between germline ends came to 12 bases. Per germline, CDR1 SNHLY and CDR2 FYNNEI. This CDR3 contains 14 residues. The full variable domain, completed using reference TRBV2 and TRBJ1-1, is EPEVTQTPSHQVTQMGQEVILRCVPISNHLYFYWYRQILGQKVEFLVSFYNNEISEKSEIFDDQFSVERPDGSNFTLKIRSTKLEDSAMYFCASSDAGSGTEAFFGQGTRLTVV.

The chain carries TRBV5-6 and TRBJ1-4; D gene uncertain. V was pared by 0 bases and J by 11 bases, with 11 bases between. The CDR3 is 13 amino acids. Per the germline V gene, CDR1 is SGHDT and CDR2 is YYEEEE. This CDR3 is CASSLVKEVKLFF. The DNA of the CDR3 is TGTGCCAGCAGCTTGGTCAAAGAGGTGAAACTGTTTTTT. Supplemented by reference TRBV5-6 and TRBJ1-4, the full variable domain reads DAGVTQSPTHLIKTRGQQVTLRCSPKSGHDTVSWYQQALGQGPQFIFQYYEEEERQRGNFPDRFSGHQFPNYSSELNVNALLLGDSALYLCASSLVKEVKLFFGSGTQLSVL.

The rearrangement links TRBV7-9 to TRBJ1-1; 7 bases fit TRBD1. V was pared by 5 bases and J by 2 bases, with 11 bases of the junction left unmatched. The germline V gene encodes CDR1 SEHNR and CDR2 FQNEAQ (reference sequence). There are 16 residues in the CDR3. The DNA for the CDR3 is TGTGCCAGCAGCCCCAAGCCCTGGACAGGTAACACTGAAGCTTTCTTT. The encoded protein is CASSPKPWTGNTEAFF.

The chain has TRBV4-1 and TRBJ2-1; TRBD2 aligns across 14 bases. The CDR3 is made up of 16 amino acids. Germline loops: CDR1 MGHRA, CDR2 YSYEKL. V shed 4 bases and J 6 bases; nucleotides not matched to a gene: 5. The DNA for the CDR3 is TGCGCCAGCAGCCCAGAGGGACTAGCGGGAGTCAATGAGCAGTTCTTC. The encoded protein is CASSPEGLAGVNEQFF.

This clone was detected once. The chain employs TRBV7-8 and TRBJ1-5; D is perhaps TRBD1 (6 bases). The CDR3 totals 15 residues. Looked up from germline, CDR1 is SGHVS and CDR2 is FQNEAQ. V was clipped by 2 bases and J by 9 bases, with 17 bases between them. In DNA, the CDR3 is TGTGCCAGCAGCTTACATCAGGGGCCTAGCCGGCCCCAGCATTTT. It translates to CASSLHQGPSRPQHF.

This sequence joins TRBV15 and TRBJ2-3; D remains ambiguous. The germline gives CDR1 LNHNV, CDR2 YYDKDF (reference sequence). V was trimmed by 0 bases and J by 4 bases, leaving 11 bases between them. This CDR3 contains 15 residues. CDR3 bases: TGTGCCACCAGCAGAGAGGGGTCCGGGTCAGATACGCAGTATTTT. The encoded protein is CATSREGSGSDTQYF. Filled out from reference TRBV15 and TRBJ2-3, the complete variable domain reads DAMVIQNPRYQVTQFGKPVTLSCSQTLNHNVMYWYQQKSSQAPKLLFHYYDKDFNNEADTPDNFQSRRPNTSFCFLDIRSPGLGDTAMYLCATSREGSGSDTQYFGPGTRLTVL.

The CDR3 region is CASSPRPPDIHSNQPQHF. In DNA form, the CDR3 reads TGTGCCAGCAGCCCTCGTCCCCCGGACATCCATAGCAATCAGCCCCAGCATTTT. V is TRBV12-1 and J is TRBJ1-5; the table's D call, TRBD1, has no DNA check behind it. TRBV12-1 is described as a pseudogene. CDR3 size: 18 residues.

CDR3 in DNA: TGTGCCAGCAGCTTTCCAGGGTGGGAAAAAGAGACCCAGTACTTC. Translation: CASSFPGWEKETQYF. This sequence joins TRBV5-4 and TRBJ2-5, with D possibly matching TRBD1 (5 bases). Trimming left V 2 bases short and J 3 bases short, with 14 bases between. Germline CDR1 reads SGHNT; CDR2 reads YYREEE (reference sequence). The CDR3 covers 15 residues.

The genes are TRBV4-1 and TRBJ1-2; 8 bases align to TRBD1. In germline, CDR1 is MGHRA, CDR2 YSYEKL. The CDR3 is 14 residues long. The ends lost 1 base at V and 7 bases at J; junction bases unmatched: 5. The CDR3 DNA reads TGCGCCAGCAGCCAAGCTGGACAGGGCTTTGGCTACACCTTC. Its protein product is CASSQAGQGFGYTF.

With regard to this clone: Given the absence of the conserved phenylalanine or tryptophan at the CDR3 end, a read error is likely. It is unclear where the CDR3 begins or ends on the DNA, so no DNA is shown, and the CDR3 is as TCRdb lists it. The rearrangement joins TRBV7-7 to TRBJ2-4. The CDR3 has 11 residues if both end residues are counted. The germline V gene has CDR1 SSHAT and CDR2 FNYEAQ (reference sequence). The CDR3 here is CASSFTEGGFS.

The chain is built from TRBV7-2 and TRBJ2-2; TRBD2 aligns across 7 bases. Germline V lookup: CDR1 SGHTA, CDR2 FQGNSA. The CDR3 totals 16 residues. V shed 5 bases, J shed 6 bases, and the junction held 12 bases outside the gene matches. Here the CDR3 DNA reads TGTGCCAGCAGCCCCACCGGGACTATTAAAGCCGGGGAGCTGTTTTTT. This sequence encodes CASSPTGTIKAGELFF.

The CDR3 bases are TGTGCCAGCAGTGAGGGGGGTGAAGCTTTCTTT. Translation: CASSEGGEAFF. The chain links TRBV6-4 to TRBJ1-1; D is perhaps TRBD1 (5 bases). V shed 3 bases and J shed 7 bases, with 6 bases lying between them. This CDR3 has 11 amino acids. The germline V gene encodes CDR1 MRHNA and CDR2 SNTAGT.

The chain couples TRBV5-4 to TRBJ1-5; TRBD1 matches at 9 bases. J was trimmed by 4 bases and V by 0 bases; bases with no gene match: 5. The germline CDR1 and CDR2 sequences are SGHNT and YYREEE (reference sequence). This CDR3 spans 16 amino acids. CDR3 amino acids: CASSLGGGQGNQPQHF. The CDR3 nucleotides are TGTGCCAGCAGCTTGGGGGGGGGACAGGGTAATCAGCCCCAGCATTTT.

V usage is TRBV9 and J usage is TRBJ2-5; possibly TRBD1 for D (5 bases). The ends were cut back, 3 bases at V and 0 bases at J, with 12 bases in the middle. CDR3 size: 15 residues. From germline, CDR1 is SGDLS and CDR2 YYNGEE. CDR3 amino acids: CASSEQALYQETQYF. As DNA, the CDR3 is TGTGCCAGCAGCGAACAGGCCTTGTACCAAGAGACCCAGTACTTC.

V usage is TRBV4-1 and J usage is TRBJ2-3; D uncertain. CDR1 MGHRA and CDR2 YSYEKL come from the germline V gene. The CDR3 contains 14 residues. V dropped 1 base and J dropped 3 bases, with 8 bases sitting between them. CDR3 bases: TGCGCCAGCAGCCAAGTCCCAGGAACAGATACGCAGTATTTT. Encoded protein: CASSQVPGTDTQYF.